The rows below give T cell receptor beta chains drawn from one sample of a study of T cells in Graves' hyperthyroidism and ophthalmopathy. TCRdb ran MiXCR on the multiplex PCR reads and lists one entry per CDR3 protein. The table records about 95,000 distinct CDR3 sequences, about 40% of them present only once. Sample: peripheral blood or thyroid tissue (not recorded which). These receptors were collected from a woman aged 30 to 39 with Graves' hyperthyroidism. Each CDR3 is given with its conserved first and last residue. The order of the fields is clone size, J gene, D gene, CDR3 length, V gene, CDR3 protein, CDR3 DNA. A D gene is named only where the DNA matches it firmly. Not every row has a clone size; where given, it reads once, few, many or a size class.

many TRBJ2-5 TRBD1 16 TRBV5-1 CASSFPPGQVGETQYF TGCGCCAGCAGCTTCCCACCGGGACAGGTTGGAGAGACCCAGTACTTC
many TRBJ1-2 . 12 TRBV28 CASSRSGYGYTF TGTGCCAGCAGTCGGAGTGGGTATGGCTACACCTTC
. TRBJ1-2 TRBD1 13 TRBV28 CASSRTGLYGHAF TGTGCCAGCAGTAGGACAGGACTCTATGGCCACGCCTTC
. TRBJ2-7 TRBD2 18 TRBV20-1 CSARAVGTSGRVSYEQYF TGCAGTGCTAGAGCTGTAGGGACTAGCGGGAGGGTCTCCTACGAGCAGTACTTC
. TRBJ2-2 TRBD2 16 TRBV12-3/TRBV12-4 CASRGVAGPIAGELFF TGTGCCAGCAGGGGGGTAGCGGGACCCATCGCCGGGGAGCTGTTTTTT
. TRBJ2-7 TRBD2 13 TRBV29-1 CGVGGRWYYEQYF TGCGGCGTGGGGGGGAGGTGGTACTACGAGCAGTACTTC
many TRBJ1-2 . 13 TRBV25-1 CASSEGPAYGYTF TGTGCCAGCAGTGAAGGTCCTGCCTATGGCTACACCTTC
large TRBJ2-7 . 15 TRBV15 CATSNPTSFWDEQYF TGTGCCACCAGCAACCCCACTAGCTTCTGGGACGAGCAGTACTTC
many TRBJ1-1 TRBD1 13 TRBV18 CASSVTGGTEAFF TGTGCCAGCTCTGTGACAGGGGGCACTGAAGCTTTCTTT
many TRBJ2-7 TRBD1 15 TRBV20-1 CSARDRTGATYEQYF TGCAGTGCTAGAGACAGGACAGGGGCCACCTACGAGCAGTACTTC
many TRBJ1-3 . 15 TRBV28 CASSSVRLSGNTIYF TGTGCCAGCAGTTCCGTCAGACTCTCTGGAAACACCATATATTTT
. TRBJ1-2 TRBD1 16 TRBV15 CATSSRDSRYNYGYTF TGTGCCACCAGCAGTCGGGACAGCCGATATAACTATGGCTACACCTTC
many TRBJ1-2 . 13 TRBV12-3/TRBV12-4 CASRRTENYGYTF TGTGCCAGCAGACGGACGGAGAACTATGGCTACACCTTC
many TRBJ1-5 . 19 TRBV4-1 CASSQDILSRSARYQPQHF TGCGCCAGCAGCCAAGATATACTGAGCCGCTCAGCTCGGTATCAGCCCCAGCATTTT
. TRBJ2-7 TRBD2 15 TRBV7-9 CASSALAGGTYEQYF TGTGCCAGCAGCGCACTAGCGGGAGGTACCTACGAGCAGTACTTC
once TRBJ1-6 . 13 TRBV20-1 CSARRGGNSPLHF TGCAGTGCTAGGAGAGGGGGTAATTCACCCCTCCACTTT
. TRBJ1-1 . 17 TRBV3-1 CASSQATVGVSYTEAFF TGTGCCAGCAGCCAGGCTACCGTTGGGGTCTCATACACTGAAGCTTTCTTT
many TRBJ1-4 . 16 TRBV5-5 CASSLVGSGLNEKLFF TGTGCCAGCAGCTTGGTGGGAAGCGGGCTGAATGAAAAACTGTTTTTT
. TRBJ1-1 TRBD1 11 TRBV7-9 CVDPGGPEALF TGTGTGGACCCAGGGGGGCCTGAGGCTCTCTTT
many TRBJ2-3 . 14 TRBV7-2 CASSLYSGTDTQYF TGTGCCAGCAGCCTCTACTCCGGGACAGATACGCAGTATTTT
. TRBJ2-7 . 11 TRBV29-1 CSVEDGYGQYF TGCAGCGTCGAAGACGGCTACGGGCAGTACTTC
few TRBJ2-7 TRBD2 14 TRBV5-1 CASSMGLAVYEQYF TGCGCCAGCAGCATGGGACTAGCGGTCTACGAGCAGTACTTC
many TRBJ2-7 TRBD2 12 TRBV7-9 CASSHVAGEQYF TGTGCCAGCAGCCACGTAGCGGGCGAGCAGTACTTC
many TRBJ2-2 . 15 TRBV5-1 CASSIGQPSTGELFF TGCGCCAGCAGCATCGGTCAACCCTCCACCGGGGAGCTGTTTTTT
. TRBJ2-2 TRBD1 17 TRBV7-4 CASSPPPGTGVSGELFF TGTGCCAGCAGCCCCCCCCCCGGGACAGGGGTCTCCGGGGAGCTGTTTTTT
many TRBJ2-2 . 13 TRBV7-3 CASSLRMAGELFF TGTGCCAGCAGCTTAAGGATGGCCGGGGAGCTGTTTTTT
many TRBJ1-2 . 15 TRBV6-5 CASSYSIRGSGGYTF TGTGCCAGCAGTTACTCGATCAGGGGCTCGGGTGGCTACACCTTC
. TRBJ2-7 TRBD2 15 TRBV2 CASNPQTSETYEQYF TGTGCCAGCAACCCTCAGACTAGCGAGACCTACGAGCAGTACTTC
. TRBJ1-5 . 15 TRBV10-3 CAISAVGDRNQPQHF TGTGCCATCAGTGCCGTCGGGGATCGCAATCAGCCCCAGCATTTT